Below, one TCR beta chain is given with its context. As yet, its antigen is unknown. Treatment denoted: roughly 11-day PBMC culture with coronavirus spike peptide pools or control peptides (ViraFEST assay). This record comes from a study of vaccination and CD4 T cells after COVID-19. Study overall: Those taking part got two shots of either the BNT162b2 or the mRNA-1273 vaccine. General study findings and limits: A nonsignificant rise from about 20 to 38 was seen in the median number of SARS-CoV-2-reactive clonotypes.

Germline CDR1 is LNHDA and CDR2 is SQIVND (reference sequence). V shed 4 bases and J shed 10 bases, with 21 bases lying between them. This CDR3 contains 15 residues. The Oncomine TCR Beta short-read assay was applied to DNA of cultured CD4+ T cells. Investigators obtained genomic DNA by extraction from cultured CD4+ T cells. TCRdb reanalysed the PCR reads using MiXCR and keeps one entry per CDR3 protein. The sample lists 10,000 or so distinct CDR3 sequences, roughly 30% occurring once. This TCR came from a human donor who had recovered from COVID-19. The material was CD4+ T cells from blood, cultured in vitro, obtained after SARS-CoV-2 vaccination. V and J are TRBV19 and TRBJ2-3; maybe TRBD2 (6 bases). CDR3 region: CASSTIGTPIRAQYF. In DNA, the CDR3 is TGTGCCAGTAGTACAATCGGGACTCCCATTAGAGCGCAGTATTTT. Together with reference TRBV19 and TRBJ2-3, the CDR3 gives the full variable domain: DGGITQSPKYLFRKEGQNVTLSCEQNLNHDAMYWYRQDPGQGLRLIYYSQIVNDFQKGDIAEGYSVSREKKESFPLTVTSAQKNPTAFYLCASSTIGTPIRAQYFGPGTRLTVL.